The sequence of this TCR beta chain was determined in a study of T cell responses to AZD1222 COVID-19 vaccine. The repertoire was sequenced with immunoSEQ multiplex PCR; TCRdb's copy has only in-frame clones and lacks some. The sample holds about 130,000 clones, roughly 91% seen once. Regarding the study as a whole: Clonal diversity may have been underestimated in mostly white British donors. The repertoires were collected only after the peak T cell response. Mapped onto spike, vaccine-associated CD4 TCRs spanned it and were dominant at 160-218 and 743-854. Baseline serostatus was positive in only five to seven AZD1222 recipients.

As regards this clone: What it recognizes is unknown.

V shed 3 bases and J shed 2 bases, with 11 bases lying between them. The germline V gene encodes CDR1 LNHNV and CDR2 YYDKDF (reference sequence). The CDR3 is made up of 16 amino acids. This receptor was taken from an adult in good health. V and J are TRBV15 and TRBJ2-6; perhaps TRBD2 as D (5 bases). Sequences were derived from peripheral blood, sampled on day 0 of AZD1222 vaccination. The CDR3 DNA is TGTGCCACCAGCAGGACGAGGGATACTGGGGCCAACGTCCTGACTTTC. Amino acids: CATSRTRDTGANVLTF.